These 18 T cell receptor beta chains share one sample of origin, sequenced in a study of T-cell reconstitution after alpha-beta-depleted transplantation in children. Construction of the TCRbeta library involved unique molecular identifiers. TCRdb analysed the PCR reads with MiXCR anew, one entry per CDR3 protein. The table lists 350,000 to 450,000 distinct CDR3 sequences, approximately 20% of them singletons, with 3.8% in the top ten. Material: PBMCs from the stem cell graft donor, obtained from the stem cell graft. The receptors shown here come from a human donor who donated a stem cell graft to a child with acute myeloid leukemia.

J is TRBJ1-3 and V is TRBV12-3 or TRBV12-4, with D maybe TRBD1 (6 bases). V was clipped by 3 bases and J by 0 bases, with 12 bases between them. The CDR3 has 16 residues. DNA for the CDR3: TGTGCCAGCAGTTTCAACAGGGCGAGCTCTGGAAACACCATATATTTT. Protein sequence: CASSFNRASSGNTIYF.

This rearrangement joins TRBV28 to TRBJ1-5; D is perhaps TRBD1 (6 bases). The CDR3 has 18 residues. Germline V gene lookup returns CDR1 MDHEN and CDR2 SYDVKM. The V gene lost 4 bases and the J gene lost 8 bases, with 27 bases spanning the gap. CDR3 sequence (DNA): TGTGCCAGCAGTTCGGGGATCGGGGGGCGGAGGAAAATCAAGCCCCAGCATTTT. As protein: CASSSGIGGRRKIKPQHF.

In its sample, this clonotype was seen many times. The V gene is TRBV25-1, the J gene TRBJ2-5, with TRBD2 identical over 9 bases. Trimming cost V 9 bases and J 3 bases; bases outside gene matches: 14. Germline CDR1 MGHDK, CDR2 SYGVNS. The CDR3 is 16 residues long. CDR3 nucleotide sequence: TGTGCCAGTGTCCACCGCAGCGGGAGGTCAGAAGAGACCCAGTACTTC. Translated: CASVHRSGRSEETQYF. Full variable domain (missing parts from reference TRBV25-1 and TRBJ2-5): EADIYQTPRYLVIGTGKKITLECSQTMGHDKMYWYQQDPGMELHLIHYSYGVNSTEKGDLSSESTVSRIRTEHFPLTLESARPSHTSQYLCASVHRSGRSEETQYFGPGTRLLVL.

There are many counts of this clonotype. V is TRBV12-3 or TRBV12-4 and J is TRBJ1-5; TRBD1 matches at 8 bases. CDR3 length equals 15 residues. Trimming cost V 3 bases and J 4 bases; bases outside gene matches: 5. CDR3 nucleotides: TGTGCCAGCAGTTTGACAGGGGAGGGGAATCAGCCCCAGCATTTT. Its protein product is CASSLTGEGNQPQHF.

This clonotype was picked up a small number of times. The chain carries TRBV11-2 and TRBJ2-1, with a weak D call TRBD2 (5 bases). The V gene's germline CDR1 is SGHAT and CDR2 FQNNGV. Between the trimmed V and J ends, which lost 5 bases and 3 bases, there was a span of 8 bases. The CDR3 is 13 amino acids. CDR3 region: CASSGAGYNEQFF. The CDR3 DNA follows: TGTGCCAGCAGCGGCGCGGGCTACAATGAGCAGTTCTTC.

The chain has TRBV12-3 or TRBV12-4 and TRBJ2-6; 11 nucleotides line up with TRBD1. The V and J ends lost 5 bases and 0 bases, in that order; junction bases with no gene match: 6. This CDR3 contains 18 residues. In DNA form, the CDR3 reads TGTGCCAGCAGTCCCCGGGGACAGGGGGGCTCTGGGGCCAACGTCCTGACTTTC. Protein: CASSPRGQGGSGANVLTF.

This clonotype was seen a few times. V and J are TRBV5-1 and TRBJ2-7; D call uncertain. The V end lost 4 bases, the J end lost 2 bases, and 10 bases lay between the germline ends. Germline-derived CDR1 and CDR2 are SGHRS and YFSETQ. The CDR3 is made up of 13 amino acids. The CDR3 DNA reads TGCGCCAGCAGCCTGAAGATTGCCTACGAGCAGTACTTC. Translated, it gives CASSLKIAYEQYF.

A few counts support this clonotype. CDR3 nucleotides: TGTGCCAGCAGCGTAGGACAGGTGAACACCGGGGAGCTGTTTTTT. Its protein product is CASSVGQVNTGELFF. The chain is built from TRBV9 and TRBJ2-2; D possibly corresponds to TRBD1 (6 bases). The germline V gene has CDR1 SGDLS and CDR2 YYNGEE. Trimming shortened V by 0 bases and J by 1 base, and 7 bases separated the two germline ends. The CDR3 extends over 15 amino acids. Together with reference TRBV9 and TRBJ2-2, the CDR3 gives the full variable domain: DSGVTQTPKHLITATGQRVTLRCSPRSGDLSVYWYQQSLDQGLQFLIQYYNGEERAKGNILERFSAQQFPDLHSELNLSSLELGDSALYFCASSVGQVNTGELFFGEGSRLTVL.

The gene calls are TRBV5-1 and TRBJ2-7; TRBD1 matches at 10 bases. Germline V gene sequence: CDR1 SGHRS, CDR2 YFSETQ. V shed 2 bases and J 5 bases; nucleotides not matched to a gene: 4. There are 14 residues in the CDR3. CDR3 DNA sequence: TGCGCCAGCAGCTTCTCCGGGACAGGGGACGAGCAGTACTTC. Translating it yields CASSFSGTGDEQYF. The full variable domain, its missing parts supplied by reference TRBV5-1 and TRBJ2-7, is KAGVTQTPRYLIKTRGQQVTLSCSPISGHRSVSWYQQTPGQGLQFLFEYFSETQRNKGNFPGRFSGRQFSNSRSEMNVSTLELGDSALYLCASSFSGTGDEQYFGPGTRLTVT.

V usage is TRBV5-1 and J usage is TRBJ2-7, with 8 bases that match TRBD1. Trimming at V came to 7 bases and at J to 0 bases, leaving 9 bases not matched to a gene. This CDR3 contains 15 residues. CDR1 and CDR2 (germline): SGHRS, YFSETQ. As DNA, the CDR3 is TGCGCCAGCGGGACCGGGACAGGACTCTCCTACGAGCAGTACTTC. Amino acids: CASGTGTGLSYEQYF.

The chain couples TRBV20-1 to TRBJ2-5; tentative D call: TRBD2 (5 bases). The CDR3 sequence is 11 residues long. Germline V gene data show CDR1 as DFQATT and CDR2 as SNEGSKA (reference sequence). The germline V and J ends were trimmed by 7 bases and 4 bases, with 10 bases remaining between them. CDR3 sequence reads: CSGRLTETQYF. The CDR3 coding sequence is TGCAGTGGGAGGCTAACAGAGACCCAGTACTTC.

The chain has TRBV25-1 and TRBJ2-2; the D is unclear. The V gene lost 4 bases and the J gene lost 5 bases, with 14 bases spanning the gap. CDR1 MGHDK and CDR2 SYGVNS come from the germline V gene. The CDR3 totals 15 residues. The CDR3, as DNA: TGTGCCAGCAGTGCCCAGGATCTGGGTACCGGGGAGCTGTTTTTT. This translates into CASSAQDLGTGELFF.

The chain uses TRBV10-2 and TRBJ2-7, with D possibly TRBD1 on 5 matching bases. This CDR3 has 11 amino acids. Trimming left V 8 bases short and J 5 bases short, with 10 bases between. Germline CDR1 WSHSY, CDR2 SAAADI. CDR3: CASGRADEQYF. Written as DNA, the CDR3 is TGCGCCAGCGGCAGGGCGGACGAGCAGTACTTC.

This clonotype came up a few times. This chain connects TRBV11-2 to TRBJ2-1; D is perhaps TRBD2 (5 bases). The V gene lost 3 bases and the J gene lost 2 bases, with 11 bases spanning the gap. In germline, CDR1 is SGHAT, CDR2 FQNNGV. The CDR3 contains 15 residues. The CDR3 reads CASSLRVGAYNEQFF. The CDR3 DNA reads TGTGCCAGCAGCTTGAGGGTGGGAGCCTACAATGAGCAGTTCTTC.

This clonotype turned up a few times. The chain is built from TRBV27 and TRBJ2-1, with TRBD1 as a possible D gene (5 bases). Between the trimmed V and J ends, which lost 6 bases and 10 bases, there was a span of 13 bases. This CDR3 region has 12 residues. Germline V gene sequence: CDR1 MNHEY, CDR2 SMNVEV (reference sequence). Here the CDR3 DNA reads TGTGCCAGCAGCCTAGGGGTGGGGGAGCAGTTCTTC. Its translation is CASSLGVGEQFF.

The chain uses TRBV28 and TRBJ2-5; D is perhaps TRBD1 or TRBD2 (5 bases each). V was cut by 6 bases and J by 3 bases, with 17 bases left in between. The CDR3 spans 15 residues. Germline assignment: CDR1 MDHEN and CDR2 SYDVKM. The CDR3 sequence is CASRPNRGREETQYF. DNA of the CDR3: TGTGCCAGCAGACCTAACCGGGGCAGAGAAGAGACCCAGTACTTC.

This clonotype was found a few times. The CDR3 sequence: CATSPRTGVSGELFF. The CDR3 DNA reads TGTGCCACCAGCCCGCGGACAGGAGTTTCCGGGGAGCTGTTTTTT. This chain joins TRBV15 and TRBJ2-2; 7 bases are a match to TRBD1. Germline loops: CDR1 LNHNV, CDR2 YYDKDF (reference sequence). The trim removed 5 bases at V and 6 bases at J, leaving 9 bases unmatched. This CDR3 is 15 amino acids long.

This chain links TRBV7-2 with TRBJ2-7; a weak D match, TRBD2 (5 bases). The CDR3 runs to 14 residues. With 4 bases removed from V and 7 bases from J, the gap between germline ends came to 17 bases. Germline CDR1 SGHTA, CDR2 FQGNSA. The DNA for the CDR3 is TGTGCCAGCAGCTCCGGGGTCACCCCTCCTGAGCAGTACTTC. It specifies CASSSGVTPPEQYF.